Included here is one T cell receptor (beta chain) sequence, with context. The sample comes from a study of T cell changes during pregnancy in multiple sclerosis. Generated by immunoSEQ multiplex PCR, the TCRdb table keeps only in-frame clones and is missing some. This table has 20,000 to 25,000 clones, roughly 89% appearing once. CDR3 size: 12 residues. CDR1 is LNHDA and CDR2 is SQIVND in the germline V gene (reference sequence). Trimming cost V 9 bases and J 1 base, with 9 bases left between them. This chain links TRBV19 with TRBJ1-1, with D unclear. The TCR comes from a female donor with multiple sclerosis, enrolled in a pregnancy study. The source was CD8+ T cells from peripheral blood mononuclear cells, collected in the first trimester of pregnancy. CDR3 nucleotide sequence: TGTGCCAGCCTCACTGCGAACACTGAAGCTTTCTTT. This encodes CASLTANTEAFF. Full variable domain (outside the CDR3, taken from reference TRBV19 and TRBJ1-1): DGGITQSPKYLFRKEGQNVTLSCEQNLNHDAMYWYRQDPGQGLRLIYYSQIVNDFQKGDIAEGYSVSREKKESFPLTVTSAQKNPTAFYLCASLTANTEAFFGQGTRLTVV.